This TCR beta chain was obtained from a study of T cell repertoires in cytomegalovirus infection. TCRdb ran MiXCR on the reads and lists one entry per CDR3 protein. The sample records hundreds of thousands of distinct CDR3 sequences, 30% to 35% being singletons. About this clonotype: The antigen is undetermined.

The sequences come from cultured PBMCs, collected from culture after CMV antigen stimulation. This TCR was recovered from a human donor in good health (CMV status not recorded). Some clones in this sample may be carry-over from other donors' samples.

Here the CDR3 reads CASSQDGESIGQSTDTQYF. DNA of the CDR3: TGCGCCAGCAGCCAAGATGGGGAATCGATCGGACAGAGCACAGATACGCAGTATTTT. This chain uses TRBV4-1 with TRBJ2-3; D may be TRBD1 (6 bases). V was cut by 0 bases and J by 0 bases, with 19 bases left in between. This CDR3 is built from 19 residues. From germline, CDR1 is MGHRA and CDR2 YSYEKL.